This T cell receptor beta chain emerged from a study of OX40 agonist ivuxolimab in advanced cancers. General observations from the study: Partial responders treated at 0.1-3.0 mg/kg exhibited clonal expansion among the lowest measured.

About this clone itself: The antigen is unknown.

Here immunoSEQ multiplex PCR was the method, and the copy in TCRdb shows in-frame clones only, minus some. This sample yields about 62,000 clones, of which 85% are seen a single time; 3% to 4% belongs to the top ten. The CDR3 sequence is 16 residues long. The V gene end was trimmed by 6 bases and the J gene end by 4 bases; junction bases not matched to a gene: 14. The germline gives CDR1 SNHLY, CDR2 FYNNEI. Sample: CD4+ or CD8+ T cells sorted from blood, taken in a trial of the OX40 agonist ivuxolimab. The chain employs TRBV2 and TRBJ2-5; TRBD2 aligns across 7 bases. This TCR came from an adult with an advanced solid tumor such as melanoma, head and neck, liver or kidney cancer. In DNA form, the CDR3 reads TGTGCCAGCAGGCACACTGCGGGGAGGGGAGGAGAGACCCAGTACTTC. It yields the protein CASRHTAGRGGETQYF.